This T cell receptor beta chain was captured in a study of PD-1 blockade in classical Hodgkin lymphoma. Every patient had relapsed following autologous stem cell transplantation, and cohorts differed in brentuximab vedotin exposure. About this clone: Its target is not known.

V lost 2 bases to trimming and J lost 4 bases, with 6 bases between them. The CDR3 is made up of 11 amino acids. In germline, CDR1 is DFQATT, CDR2 SNEGSKA (reference sequence). The study's findings and limits: Those patients who began receiving nivolumab less than 1 year after ASCT had lower diversity, and they were excluded.

Sequencing used immunoSEQ multiplex PCR; TCRdb keeps in-frame clones, though not all of them. The profile shows under 65,000 clones, 85% to 90% of them singletons. This TCR derives from a human donor with classical Hodgkin lymphoma. The material sequenced was peripheral blood mononuclear cells (PBMCs), taken at baseline. The rearrangement uses TRBV20-1 and TRBJ2-7; D gene unclear. The CDR3 DNA follows: TGCAGTGCTAGATCCAGATACGAGCAGTACTTC. Translation gives CSARSRYEQYF.